The clone carrying this T cell receptor (beta chain) occurred once. Its antigen is unknown. Researchers ran the PCR with 60 Vbeta and 13 Jbeta primers. The data were produced by immunoSEQ multiplex PCR, yet TCRdb's version contains in-frame clones alone and is incomplete. The sample holds fewer than 200,000 clones, roughly nine tenths seen once. The germline gives CDR1 SGHAT, CDR2 FQNNGV. The CDR3 totals 14 residues. V was trimmed by 8 bases and J by 1 base, leaving 12 bases between them. The data originate from a study of cytomegalovirus exposure and HLA in healthy donors. Notes on the study in general: Indistinguishable V segments, including TRBV6-2 and TRBV6-3, were excluded. TCR association rates varied by HLA locus in a later analysis, with DRB1 highest and HLA-C lowest.

The rearrangement joins TRBV11-2 to TRBJ2-1, with a possible D match to TRBD2 (6 bases). The TCR was taken from a boy between 2 and 10 years old in good health and CMV-seronegative. Sequences were obtained from PBMCs. The CDR3 spells CASGRGSSYNEQFF. The CDR3, as DNA: TGTGCCAGCGGACGGGGGAGTTCCTACAATGAGCAGTTCTTC.